This entry concerns a single T cell receptor beta chain. What it binds is not known. These data originate in a study of T cells in Graves' hyperthyroidism and ophthalmopathy. Overall study results and limits: Classification by a 13 V-J model distinguished ophthalmopathy from stable hyperthyroidism.

TCR beta CDR3 region amplification was performed from RNA transcripts. HTBI primers were used for first-round RT-PCR of the TCR CDR3. TCRdb re-called the multiplex PCR reads with MiXCR, one entry per CDR3 protein. The sample carries 690,000 or so distinct CDR3 sequences, roughly 20% recorded once. With 6 bases removed from V and 8 bases from J, the gap between germline ends came to 4 bases. Germline V gene sequence: CDR1 MDHEN, CDR2 SYDVKM. The CDR3 consists of 10 residues. The receptor was derived from a woman between 50 and 59 years old with Graves' hyperthyroidism that later progressed to Graves' ophthalmopathy. The sequencing sample was made of blood. This rearrangement joins TRBV28 to TRBJ2-2; D remains unclear. The CDR3 DNA is TGTGCCAGCAGGCAAGGGGAGCTGTTTTTT. Residues: CASRQGELFF.